This T cell receptor (beta chain) derives from a study of cytomegalovirus exposure and HLA in healthy donors. The PCR was carried out with 60 Vbeta primers and 13 Jbeta primers. The method was immunoSEQ multiplex PCR; TCRdb's version includes in-frame clones alone and lacks a portion of them. The data show around 170,000 clones, with just under 80% seen just once and approximately 2% held by the top ten. As regards this clone: Its antigen is unknown.

Study findings and constraints: Investigators reported more than 150 TCR beta chains as tied to cytomegalovirus. As a later analysis showed, a missense DCLRE1C variant was linked to trimming of TCR beta V- and J-genes. In vitro checks showed that a few CMV-associated chains really do target CMV antigens. Later analysis reportedly placed an Asian-associated ancestry cluster below the roughly 630-donor mean in N-insertions.

The V and J ends lost 4 bases and 3 bases, in that order; junction bases with no gene match: 2. The CDR3 has 16 amino acids. Per the germline V gene, CDR1 is MGHDK and CDR2 is SYGVNS. The genes are TRBV25-1 and TRBJ2-1; 14 bases fit TRBD2. Input material: PBMCs. The sequence came from a woman in her twenties or thirties in good health and CMV-seronegative. The CDR3 protein is CASSGLAGGLYNEQFF. In DNA form, the CDR3 reads TGTGCCAGCAGTGGACTAGCGGGGGGGCTCTACAATGAGCAGTTCTTC.